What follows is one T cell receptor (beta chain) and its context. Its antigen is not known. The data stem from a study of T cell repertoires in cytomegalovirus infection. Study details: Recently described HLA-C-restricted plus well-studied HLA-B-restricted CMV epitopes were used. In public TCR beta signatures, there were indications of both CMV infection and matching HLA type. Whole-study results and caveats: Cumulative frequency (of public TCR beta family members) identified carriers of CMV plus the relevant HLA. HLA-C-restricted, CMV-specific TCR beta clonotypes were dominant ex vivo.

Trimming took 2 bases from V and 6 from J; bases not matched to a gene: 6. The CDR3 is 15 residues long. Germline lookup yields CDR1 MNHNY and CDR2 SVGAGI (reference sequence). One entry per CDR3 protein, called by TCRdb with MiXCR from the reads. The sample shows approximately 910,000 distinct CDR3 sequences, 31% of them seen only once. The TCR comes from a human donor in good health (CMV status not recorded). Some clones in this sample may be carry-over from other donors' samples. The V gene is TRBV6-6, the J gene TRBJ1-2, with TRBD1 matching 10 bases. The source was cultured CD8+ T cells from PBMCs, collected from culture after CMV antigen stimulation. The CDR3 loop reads CASSYTSTGGDGYTF. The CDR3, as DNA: TGTGCCAGCAGTTACACTTCGACAGGGGGCGATGGCTACACCTTC.